One and the same sample provided the 15 T cell receptor beta chains below, sequenced in a study of blood T cell repertoires in COVID-19. Libraries were prepared by immunoSEQ multiplex PCR; TCRdb keeps only in-frame clonotypes and omits some of them. This table holds 60,000 or so clones, approximately 80% found once. The sample was peripheral blood. The source of these receptors is a human donor in a cohort sampled during active COVID-19.

This chain joins TRBV25-1 and TRBJ2-1; D remains ambiguous. Germline V CDR1 and CDR2: MGHDK, SYGVNS. Trimming shortened V by 0 bases and J by 8 bases, and 2 bases separated the two germline ends. The CDR3 extends over 11 amino acids. Written as DNA, the CDR3 is TGTGCCAGCAGTGAATACGATGAGCAGTTCTTC. Protein: CASSEYDEQFF.

V usage is TRBV3-1 (or the pseudogene TRBV3-2) and J usage is TRBJ2-2; D gene uncertain. This CDR3 is built from 13 residues. Per germline, CDR1 LGHDT and CDR2 YNNKEL (reference sequence). V dropped 4 bases and J dropped 1 base, with 4 bases sitting between them. The CDR3 loop reads CASSPLNTGELFF. Here the CDR3 DNA reads TGTGCCAGCAGCCCTTTGAACACCGGGGAGCTGTTTTTT.

The genes are TRBV4-3 and TRBJ1-2; the match to TRBD1 covers 7 bases. The CDR3 covers 14 residues. Germline V gene lookup returns CDR1 LGHNA and CDR2 YSLEER. Germline trimming cut 5 bases from V and 7 bases from J; bases unmatched to any gene: 10. The CDR3 DNA is TGCGCCAGCAGCGGCGAGCAGGGGGGAGGTGGCTACACCTTC. It specifies CASSGEQGGGGYTF.

This clone has just one count. The V gene is TRBV27, the J gene TRBJ1-3; TRBD1 matches at 7 bases. The CDR3 spans 18 residues. V lost 3 bases and J lost 4; bases outside the gene matches: 15. Germline CDR1 is MNHEY and CDR2 is SMNVEV (reference sequence). As DNA, the CDR3 is TGTGCCAGCAGTTTCCCCCCCGTACAGGGGTCCCGGGGAAACACCATATATTTT. Its translation: CASSFPPVQGSRGNTIYF.

The chain employs TRBV18 and TRBJ1-1, with TRBD1 matching 12 bases. CDR3 length equals 15 residues. The ends lost 2 bases at V and 11 bases at J; junction bases unmatched: 9. Germline values: CDR1 KGHSH, CDR2 LQKENI. DNA of the CDR3: TGTGCCAGCTCACCAGCTCCCGGGACAGGGGGCACCGCTTTCTTT. The encoded protein is CASSPAPGTGGTAFF.

This sequence joins TRBV2 and TRBJ1-2; 7 bases fit TRBD1. V trimming: 5 bases; J trimming: 8 bases; junction bases outside the gene matches: 8. CDR1 and CDR2 from the germline V gene are SNHLY and FYNNEI. CDR3 length: 13 residues. CDR3 DNA sequence: TGTGCCAGCAGTCCCAGACAGGGCAGAGGCTACACCTTC. Translating it yields CASSPRQGRGYTF. The entire variable domain, with the rest obtained from reference TRBV2 and TRBJ1-2, is as follows: EPEVTQTPSHQVTQMGQEVILRCVPISNHLYFYWYRQILGQKVEFLVSFYNNEISEKSEIFDDQFSVERPDGSNFTLKIRSTKLEDSAMYFCASSPRQGRGYTFGSGTRLTVV.

The rearrangement links TRBV4-1 to TRBJ1-1; tentatively, D is TRBD1 (5 bases). Trimming took 4 bases from V and 5 from J, leaving 14 bases between them. This CDR3 region has 14 residues. Looked up from germline, CDR1 is MGHRA and CDR2 is YSYEKL. In DNA, the CDR3 is TGCGCCAGCAGCCGAGGTTCCGGGGGTACTGAAGCTTTCTTT. It is translated as CASSRGSGGTEAFF.

The chain couples TRBV27 to TRBJ2-5; tentatively, D is TRBD1 (8 bases). CDR1 is MNHEY, CDR2 SMNVEV, per germline (reference sequence). The CDR3 contains 14 residues. Trimming removed 6 bases at V and 4 bases at J, with 15 bases between. The DNA of the CDR3 is TGTGCCAGCAGCTCAGGGGGCGGGGGAGAGACCCAGTACTTC. Its protein product is CASSSGGGGETQYF.

The V and J genes are TRBV7-9 and TRBJ2-1; TRBD2 agrees at 7 bases. V dropped 3 bases and J dropped 8; count of bases not matched to a gene: 16. CDR1 and CDR2 (germline): SEHNR, FQNEAQ (reference sequence). This CDR3 is 17 amino acids long. The CDR3 protein is CASSLGILAEVPDEQFF. In nucleotides, the CDR3 is TGTGCCAGCAGCTTGGGGATCCTAGCGGAGGTACCCGATGAGCAGTTCTTC. Together with reference TRBV7-9 and TRBJ2-1, the CDR3 gives the full variable domain: DTGVSQNPRHKITKRGQNVTFRCDPISEHNRLYWYRQTLGQGPEFLTYFQNEAQLEKSRLLSDRFSAERPKGSFSTLEIQRTEQGDSAMYLCASSLGILAEVPDEQFFGPGTRLTVL.

The chain recombines TRBV30 with TRBJ1-2; a weak D match, TRBD1 (5 bases). The V end lost 3 bases, the J end lost 8 bases, and 25 bases lay between the germline ends. This CDR3 spans 16 amino acids. The germline gives CDR1 GTSNPN, CDR2 SVGIG (reference sequence). The CDR3 nucleotides read TGTGCCTGGAGACCTTTTCTGGCAGGGCTAAGGCGCGGCTACACCTTC. Its protein is CAWRPFLAGLRRGYTF.

The chain links TRBV7-9 to TRBJ1-3; D uncertain. The germline gives CDR1 SEHNR, CDR2 FQNEAQ (reference sequence). The V end lost 5 bases, the J end lost 0 bases, and 5 bases lay between the germline ends. The CDR3 is made up of 13 amino acids. The CDR3 bases are TGTGCCAGCAGCCAGAACTCTGGAAACACCATATATTTT. Its protein product is CASSQNSGNTIYF. The entire variable domain, with the rest obtained from reference TRBV7-9 and TRBJ1-3, is as follows: DTGVSQNPRHKITKRGQNVTFRCDPISEHNRLYWYRQTLGQGPEFLTYFQNEAQLEKSRLLSDRFSAERPKGSFSTLEIQRTEQGDSAMYLCASSQNSGNTIYFGEGSWLTVV.

The sample holds one count of this clone. V usage is TRBV7-2 and J usage is TRBJ1-1, with 7 bases that match TRBD1. With V trimmed by 7 bases and J by 1 base, 6 bases remained unmatched. Per germline, CDR1 SGHTA and CDR2 FQGNSA. CDR3 length: 14 amino acids. CDR3 DNA: TGTGCCAGCACCCCGGACAGGACGAACACTGAAGCTTTCTTT. As protein: CASTPDRTNTEAFF.

The chain carries TRBV6-5 and TRBJ1-1, with 7 bases matching TRBD1. V was clipped by 5 bases and J by 3 bases; unmatched bases: 9. In germline, CDR1 is MNHEY, CDR2 SVGAGI. The CDR3 length is 15 residues. The CDR3 loop reads CASSPRTGSDTEAFF. The DNA of the CDR3 is TGTGCCAGCAGTCCGAGGACAGGTTCGGACACTGAAGCTTTCTTT.

The chain combines TRBV30 with TRBJ1-1; 8 bases are a match to TRBD1. V shed 4 bases, J shed 4 bases, and the junction held 5 bases outside the gene matches. The CDR3 extends over 13 amino acids. The germline CDR1 and CDR2 sequences are GTSNPN and SVGIG (reference sequence). CDR3 residues: CAWTGQGGTEAFF. The CDR3 coding sequence is TGTGCCTGGACCGGACAGGGAGGCACTGAAGCTTTCTTT.

The chain couples TRBV19 to TRBJ1-2; maybe TRBD1 (6 bases). The CDR3 totals 15 residues. Trimming removed 3 bases from V and 0 bases from J, with 11 bases in between. Germline V lookup: CDR1 LNHDA, CDR2 SQIVND (reference sequence). The CDR3 region has the DNA TGTGCCAGTAGTATCGGGGGGACAACTAACTATGGCTACACCTTC. Protein sequence: CASSIGGTTNYGYTF.